These 3 T cell receptor beta chains share one sample of origin, sequenced in a study of PD-L1 blockade in urothelial cancer. TCRdb's table, derived via immunoSEQ multiplex PCR, lists solely in-frame clones and lacks some. This table has more than 60,000 clones, 85% to 90% appearing once. Time point described: peripheral blood 6 weeks after treatment start. Sequenced here: PBMCs, sampled around atezolizumab (anti-PD-L1) treatment. The origin of the receptors is a man aged 60-69 years with urothelial cancer.

This clone was counted once. The chain uses TRBV27 and TRBJ2-2; TRBD2 aligns across 14 bases. Germline V gives CDR1 MNHEY, CDR2 SMNVEV (reference sequence). The ends lost 5 bases at V and 6 bases at J; junction bases unmatched: 8. The CDR3 contains 17 residues. CDR3 in DNA: TGTGCCAGCAGTCCGAAGACTAGCGGGAGGGTTGCCGGGGAGCTGTTTTTT. Amino acid sequence: CASSPKTSGRVAGELFF.

The chain combines TRBV7-9 with TRBJ2-7; D not resolved. Germline loops: CDR1 SEHNR, CDR2 FQNEAQ (reference sequence). The CDR3 has 14 residues. The V end was cut by 3 bases, the J end by 0 bases, with 9 bases between. This CDR3 reads CASSFSSTSYEQYF. The CDR3 DNA reads as TGTGCCAGCAGCTTCTCGTCTACCTCCTACGAGCAGTACTTC. Looking up the rest from reference TRBV7-9 and TRBJ2-7 gives the full variable domain: DTGVSQNPRHKITKRGQNVTFRCDPISEHNRLYWYRQTLGQGPEFLTYFQNEAQLEKSRLLSDRFSAERPKGSFSTLEIQRTEQGDSAMYLCASSFSSTSYEQYFGPGTRLTVT.

This clone appeared a single time. The CDR3 here is CASSSGTDSHSGTEAFF. The CDR3 region has the DNA TGCGCCAGCAGCTCAGGGACTGATTCCCACTCCGGCACTGAAGCTTTCTTT. The J gene is TRBJ1-1, the V gene TRBV5-1, with a weak D call TRBD1 (5 bases). The V gene's germline CDR1 is SGHRS and CDR2 YFSETQ. V lost 3 bases and J 4 bases, leaving 22 bases between the germline ends. The length of the CDR3 is 17 residues.